This TCR beta chain was obtained from a study of T cell responses to AZD1222 COVID-19 vaccine. The assay was immunoSEQ multiplex PCR, and TCRdb's table has in-frame clones only and misses some. Of 110,000 to 150,000 clones listed, roughly 90% are singletons. The germline V gene has CDR1 SGDLS and CDR2 YYNGEE. Between the trimmed V and J ends, which lost 0 bases and 3 bases, there was a span of 15 bases. This CDR3 comprises 16 residues. The J gene is TRBJ1-2, the V gene TRBV9; weak D call: TRBD1 (6 bases). Here the sequenced sample was peripheral blood, taken on day 0 of AZD1222 vaccination. The clonotype comes from an adult in good health. CDR3: CASSVEEDSSYYGYTF. The CDR3 bases are TGTGCCAGCAGCGTAGAGGAGGACAGTTCATACTATGGCTACACCTTC.